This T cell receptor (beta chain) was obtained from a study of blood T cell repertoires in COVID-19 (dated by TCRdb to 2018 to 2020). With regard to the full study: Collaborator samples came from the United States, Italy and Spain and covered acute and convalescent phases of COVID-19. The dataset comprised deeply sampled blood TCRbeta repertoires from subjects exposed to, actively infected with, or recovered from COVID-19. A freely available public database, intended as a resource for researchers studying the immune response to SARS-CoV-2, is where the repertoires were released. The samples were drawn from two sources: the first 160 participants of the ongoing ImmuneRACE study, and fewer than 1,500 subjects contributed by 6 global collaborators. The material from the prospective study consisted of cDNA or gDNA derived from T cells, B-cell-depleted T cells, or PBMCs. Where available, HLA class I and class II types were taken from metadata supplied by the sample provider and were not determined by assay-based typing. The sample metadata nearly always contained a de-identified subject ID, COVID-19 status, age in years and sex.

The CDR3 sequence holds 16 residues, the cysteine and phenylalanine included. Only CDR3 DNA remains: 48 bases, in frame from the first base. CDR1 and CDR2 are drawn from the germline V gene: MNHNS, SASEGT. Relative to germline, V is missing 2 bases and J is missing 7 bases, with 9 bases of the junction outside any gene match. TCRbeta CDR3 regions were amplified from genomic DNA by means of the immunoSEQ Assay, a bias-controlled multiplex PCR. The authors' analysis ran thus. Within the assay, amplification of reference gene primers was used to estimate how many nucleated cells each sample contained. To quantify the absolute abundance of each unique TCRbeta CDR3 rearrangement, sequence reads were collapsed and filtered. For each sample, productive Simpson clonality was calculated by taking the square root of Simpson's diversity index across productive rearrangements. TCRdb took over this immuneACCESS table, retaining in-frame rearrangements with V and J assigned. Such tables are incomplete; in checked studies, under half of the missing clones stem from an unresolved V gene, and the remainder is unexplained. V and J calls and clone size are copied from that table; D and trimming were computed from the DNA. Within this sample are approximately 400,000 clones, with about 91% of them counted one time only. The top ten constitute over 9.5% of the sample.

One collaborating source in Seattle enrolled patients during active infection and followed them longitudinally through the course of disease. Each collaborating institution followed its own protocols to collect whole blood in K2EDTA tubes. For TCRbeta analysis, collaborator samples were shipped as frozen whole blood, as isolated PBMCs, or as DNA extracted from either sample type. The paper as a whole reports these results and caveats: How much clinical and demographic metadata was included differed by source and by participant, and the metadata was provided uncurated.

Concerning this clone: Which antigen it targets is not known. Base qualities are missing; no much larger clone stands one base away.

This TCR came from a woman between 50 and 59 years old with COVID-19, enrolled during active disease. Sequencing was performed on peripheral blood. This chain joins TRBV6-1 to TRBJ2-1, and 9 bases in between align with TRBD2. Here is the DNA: TGTGCCAGCAGTGAATATGGCGCTAGCGGGGCAAATGAGCAGTTCTTC. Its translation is CASSEYGASGANEQFF.